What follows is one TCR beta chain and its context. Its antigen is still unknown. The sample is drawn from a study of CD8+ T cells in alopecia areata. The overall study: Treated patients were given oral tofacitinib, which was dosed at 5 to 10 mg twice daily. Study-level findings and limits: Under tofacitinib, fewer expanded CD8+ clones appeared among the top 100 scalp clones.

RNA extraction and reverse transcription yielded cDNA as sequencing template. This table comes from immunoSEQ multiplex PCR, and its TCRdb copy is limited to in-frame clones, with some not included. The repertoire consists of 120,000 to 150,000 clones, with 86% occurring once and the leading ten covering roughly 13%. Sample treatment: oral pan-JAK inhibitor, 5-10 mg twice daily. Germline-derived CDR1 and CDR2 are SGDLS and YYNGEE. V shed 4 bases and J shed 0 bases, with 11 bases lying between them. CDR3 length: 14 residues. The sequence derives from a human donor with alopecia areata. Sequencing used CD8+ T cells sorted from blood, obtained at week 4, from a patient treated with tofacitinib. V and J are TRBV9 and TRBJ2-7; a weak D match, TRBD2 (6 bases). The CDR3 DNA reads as TGTGCCAGCAGCCCCCGGGACTCCTCCTACGAGCAGTACTTC. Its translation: CASSPRDSSYEQYF.